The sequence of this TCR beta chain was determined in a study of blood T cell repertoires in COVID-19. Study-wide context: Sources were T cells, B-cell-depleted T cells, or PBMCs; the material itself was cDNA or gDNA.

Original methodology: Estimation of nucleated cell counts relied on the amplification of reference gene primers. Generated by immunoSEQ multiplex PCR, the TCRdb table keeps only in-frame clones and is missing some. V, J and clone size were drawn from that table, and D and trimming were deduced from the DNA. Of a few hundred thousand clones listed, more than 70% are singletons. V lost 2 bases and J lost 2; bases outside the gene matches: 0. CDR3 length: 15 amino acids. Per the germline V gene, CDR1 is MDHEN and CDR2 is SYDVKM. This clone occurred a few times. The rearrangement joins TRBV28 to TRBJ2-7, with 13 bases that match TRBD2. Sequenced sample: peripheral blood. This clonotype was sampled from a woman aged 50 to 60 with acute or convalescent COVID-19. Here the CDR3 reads CASSLGLAGAYEQYF. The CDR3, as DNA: TGTGCCAGCAGTTTAGGACTAGCGGGAGCCTACGAGCAGTACTTC.